This TCR beta chain was recorded in a study of blood T cell repertoires in COVID-19. The CDR3 is made up of 15 amino acids. Trimming took off 2 bases at V and 4 bases at J, with 15 bases between the two ends. Germline V gene lookup returns CDR1 GTSNPN and CDR2 SVGIG (reference sequence). Clones were sequenced by immunoSEQ multiplex PCR, and TCRdb holds only the in-frame ones, with some missing. The sample holds about 160,000 clones; 87% are singletons and the top ten take around 4%. This TCR derives from a woman in her sixties with active or convalescent COVID-19. Source material: peripheral blood. V gene TRBV30 combines with J gene TRBJ1-5, with D maybe TRBD1 (6 bases). The CDR3 DNA sequence: TGTGCCTGGAGTTCGCAGGGGTTGGAGAATCAGCCCCAGCATTTT. Protein product: CAWSSQGLENQPQHF.